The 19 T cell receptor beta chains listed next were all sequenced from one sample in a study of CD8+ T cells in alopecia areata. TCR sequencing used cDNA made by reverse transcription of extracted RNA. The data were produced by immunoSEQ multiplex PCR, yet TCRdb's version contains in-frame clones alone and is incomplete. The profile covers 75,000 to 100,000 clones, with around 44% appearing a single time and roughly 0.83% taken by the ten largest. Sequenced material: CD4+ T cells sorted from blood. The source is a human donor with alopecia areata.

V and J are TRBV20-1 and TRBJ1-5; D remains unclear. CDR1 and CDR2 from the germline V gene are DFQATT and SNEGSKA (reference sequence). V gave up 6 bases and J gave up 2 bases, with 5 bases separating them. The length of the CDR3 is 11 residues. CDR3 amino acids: CSAGRNQPQHF. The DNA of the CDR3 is TGCAGTGCAGGGCGCAATCAGCCCCAGCATTTT.

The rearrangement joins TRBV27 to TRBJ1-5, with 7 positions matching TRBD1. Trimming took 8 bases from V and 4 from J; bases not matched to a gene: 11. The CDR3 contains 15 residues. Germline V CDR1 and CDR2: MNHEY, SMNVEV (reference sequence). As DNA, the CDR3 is TGTGCCAGCGCAAATGGAGGGGGCGGAAATCAGCCCCAGCATTTT. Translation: CASANGGGGNQPQHF.

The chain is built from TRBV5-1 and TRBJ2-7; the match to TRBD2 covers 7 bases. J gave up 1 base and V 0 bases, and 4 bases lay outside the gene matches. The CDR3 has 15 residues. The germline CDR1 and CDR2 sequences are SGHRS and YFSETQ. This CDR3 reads CASSLERGSSYEQYF. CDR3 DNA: TGCGCCAGCAGCTTGGAGCGGGGATCATCCTACGAGCAGTACTTC.

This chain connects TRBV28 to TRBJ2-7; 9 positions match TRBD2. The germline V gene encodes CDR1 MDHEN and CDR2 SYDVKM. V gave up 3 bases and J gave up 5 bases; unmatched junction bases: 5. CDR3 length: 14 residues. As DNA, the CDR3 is TGTGCCAGCAGTTTTGGATTAGCGGGAGACGAGCAGTACTTC. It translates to CASSFGLAGDEQYF. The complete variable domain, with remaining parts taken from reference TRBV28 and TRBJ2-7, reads DVKVTQSSRYLVKRTGEKVFLECVQDMDHENMFWYRQDPGLGLRLIYFSYDVKMKEKGDIPEGYSVSREKKERFSLILESASTNQTSMYLCASSFGLAGDEQYFGPGTRLTVT.

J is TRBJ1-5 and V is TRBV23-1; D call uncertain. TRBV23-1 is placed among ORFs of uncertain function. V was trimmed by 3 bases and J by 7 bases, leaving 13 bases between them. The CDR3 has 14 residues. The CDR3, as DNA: TGCGCCAGCAGTCAGACCAGAGGGTACCAGCCCCAGCATTTT. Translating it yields CASSQTRGYQPQHF.

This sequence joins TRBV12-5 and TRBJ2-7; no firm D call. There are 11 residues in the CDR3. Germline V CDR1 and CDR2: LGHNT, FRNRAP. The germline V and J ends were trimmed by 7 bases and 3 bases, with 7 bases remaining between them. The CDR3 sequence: CASALDYEQYF. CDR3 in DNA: TGTGCTAGTGCCTTGGACTACGAGCAGTACTTC. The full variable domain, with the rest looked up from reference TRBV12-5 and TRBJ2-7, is DARVTQTPRHKVTEMGQEVTMRCQPILGHNTVFWYRQTMMQGLELLAYFRNRAPLDDSGMPKDRFSAEMPDATLATLKIQPSEPRDSAVYFCASALDYEQYFGPGTRLTVT.

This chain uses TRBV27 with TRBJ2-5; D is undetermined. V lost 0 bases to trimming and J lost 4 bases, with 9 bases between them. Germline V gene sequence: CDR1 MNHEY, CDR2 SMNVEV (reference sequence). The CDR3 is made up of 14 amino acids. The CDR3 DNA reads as TGTGCCAGCAGTTTATCAGCCTTTGGAGAGACCCAGTACTTC. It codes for CASSLSAFGETQYF.

This CDR3 is CSVRLGLQETQYF. Here the CDR3 DNA reads TGCAGCGTCCGGTTAGGATTACAAGAGACCCAGTACTTC. This chain links TRBV29-1 with TRBJ2-5; D remains unclear. From germline, CDR1 is SQVTM and CDR2 ANQGSEA. V lost 6 bases and J lost 2, with 13 bases in between. The CDR3 has 13 residues.

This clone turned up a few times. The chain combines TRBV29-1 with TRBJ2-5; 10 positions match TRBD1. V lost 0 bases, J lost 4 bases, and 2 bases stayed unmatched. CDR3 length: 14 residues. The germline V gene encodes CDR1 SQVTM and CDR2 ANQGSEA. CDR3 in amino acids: CSVEETGGRETQYF. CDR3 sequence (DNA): TGCAGCGTTGAAGAGACAGGGGGCCGAGAGACCCAGTACTTC.

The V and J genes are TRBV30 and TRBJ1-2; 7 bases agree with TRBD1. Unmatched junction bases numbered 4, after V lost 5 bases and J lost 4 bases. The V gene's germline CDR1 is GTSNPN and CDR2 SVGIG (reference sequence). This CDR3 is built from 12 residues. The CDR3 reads CAWVGTVYGYTF. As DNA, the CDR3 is TGTGCCTGGGTCGGGACAGTCTATGGCTACACCTTC.

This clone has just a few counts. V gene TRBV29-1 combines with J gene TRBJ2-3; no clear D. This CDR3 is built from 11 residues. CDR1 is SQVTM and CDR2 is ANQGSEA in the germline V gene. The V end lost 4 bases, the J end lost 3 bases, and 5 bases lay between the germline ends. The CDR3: CSVAETDTQYF. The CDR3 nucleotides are TGCAGCGTTGCGGAGACAGATACGCAGTATTTT.

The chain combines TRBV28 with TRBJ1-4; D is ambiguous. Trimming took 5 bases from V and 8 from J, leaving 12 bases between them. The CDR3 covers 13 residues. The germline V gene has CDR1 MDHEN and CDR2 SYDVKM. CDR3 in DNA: TGTGCCAGCAGTCCTCCTACGGGGGAAAAACTGTTTTTT. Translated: CASSPPTGEKLFF.

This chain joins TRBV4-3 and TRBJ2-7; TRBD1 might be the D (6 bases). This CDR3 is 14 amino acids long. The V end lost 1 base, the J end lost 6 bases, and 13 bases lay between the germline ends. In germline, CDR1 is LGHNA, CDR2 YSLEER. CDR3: CASSQAVQGAEQYF. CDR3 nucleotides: TGCGCCAGCAGCCAAGCTGTACAGGGAGCCGAGCAGTACTTC.

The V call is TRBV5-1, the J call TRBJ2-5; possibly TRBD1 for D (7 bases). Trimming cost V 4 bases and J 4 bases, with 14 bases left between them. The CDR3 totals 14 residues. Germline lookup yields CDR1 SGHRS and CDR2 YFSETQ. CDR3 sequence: CASSDSQGGETQYF. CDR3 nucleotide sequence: TGCGCCAGCAGCGACTCTCAGGGGGGAGAGACCCAGTACTTC.

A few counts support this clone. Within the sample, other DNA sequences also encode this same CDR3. This CDR3 is CSVEVTYEQYF. CDR3 DNA sequence: TGCAGCGTTGAAGTCACGTACGAGCAGTACTTC. This rearrangement joins TRBV29-1 to TRBJ2-7, with no clear D. CDR3 length: 11 residues. Germline CDR1 is SQVTM and CDR2 is ANQGSEA. V gave up 1 base and J gave up 4 bases, with 5 bases separating them.

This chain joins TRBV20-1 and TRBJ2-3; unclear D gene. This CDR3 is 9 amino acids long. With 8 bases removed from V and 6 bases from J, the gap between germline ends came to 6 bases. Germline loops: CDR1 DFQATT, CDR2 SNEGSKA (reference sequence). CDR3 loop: CSIGDTQYF. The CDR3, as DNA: TGCAGTATTGGGGATACGCAGTATTTT.

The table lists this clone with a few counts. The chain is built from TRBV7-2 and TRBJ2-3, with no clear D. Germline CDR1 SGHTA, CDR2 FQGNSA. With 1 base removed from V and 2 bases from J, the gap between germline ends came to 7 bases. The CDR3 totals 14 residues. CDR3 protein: CASSLGKHTDTQYF. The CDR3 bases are TGTGCCAGCAGCTTAGGGAAACACACAGATACGCAGTATTTT.

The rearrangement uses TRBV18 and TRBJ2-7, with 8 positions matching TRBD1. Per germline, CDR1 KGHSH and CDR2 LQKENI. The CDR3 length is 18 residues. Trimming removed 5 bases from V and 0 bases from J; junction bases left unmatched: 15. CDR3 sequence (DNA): TGTGCCAGCTCAGCCGATTCGGACAGGGCCCGTAGCTCCTACGAGCAGTACTTC. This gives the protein CASSADSDRARSSYEQYF.

The CDR3 spells CASTKEGRGVTEAFF. As DNA, the CDR3 is TGTGCCAGCACGAAAGAGGGCAGGGGAGTCACTGAAGCTTTCTTT. The rearrangement links TRBV2 to TRBJ1-1; D may be TRBD1 (6 bases). CDR3 length: 15 amino acids. V dropped 7 bases and J dropped 4 bases, with 19 bases sitting between them. Germline CDR1 reads SNHLY; CDR2 reads FYNNEI.